This TCR beta chain was sequenced in a study of T cells in pancreatic ductal adenocarcinoma. Selected pancreatic ductal adenocarcinoma patients had undergone surgery without neoadjuvant therapy. The method was immunoSEQ multiplex PCR; TCRdb's version includes in-frame clones alone and lacks a portion of them. The sample yields around 94,000 clones, about 95% seen once. Study-level points and caveats: This surgical cohort overrepresents the minority presenting with early-stage disease. Compared with tumor, blood showed more total productive templates and around 8.1-fold more clonotypes. Mean clonality was about 0.12 in tumors and about 0.079 in blood, not significantly different. Tumor-versus-blood clonality comparisons may be biased toward lower tumor diversity.

Comments on this clone: Its antigen is not known.

The receptor was isolated from a human donor with pancreatic ductal adenocarcinoma. Material: PBMCs.

This CDR3 reads CASTHGGYGETQYF. Written as DNA, the CDR3 is TGTGCCAGCACACACGGAGGGTATGGGGAGACCCAGTACTTC. This rearrangement joins TRBV6-5 to TRBJ2-5; D perhaps matches TRBD2 (6 bases). The length of the CDR3 is 14 residues. The germline V and J ends were trimmed by 7 bases and 5 bases, with 17 bases remaining between them. From germline, CDR1 is MNHEY and CDR2 SVGAGI.